This is a list of T cell receptor beta chains from one sample in a study of blood T cells in healthy people across ages. TCRdb re-derived calls from the 5' RACE reads in MiXCR, one entry per CDR3 protein. The sample holds fewer than 900,000 distinct CDR3 sequences, roughly 34% seen once. The sequencing input was blood. The origin of the receptors is a man between 18 and 35 years old in good health. CDR3s include the opening cysteine and the closing phenylalanine or tryptophan. Fields, in order: D gene, J gene, V gene, clone size, CDR3 protein, CDR3 DNA. The D gene is left open where the match is weak. Not every row has a clone size; where given, it reads once, few, many or a size class.

.,TRBJ2-1,TRBV7-2,once,CASSLELADEQFF,TGTGCCAGCAGCTTAGAACTAGCCGATGAGCAGTTCTTC
TRBD1,TRBJ1-4,TRBV13,few,CASSLASQGAEKLFF,TGTGCCAGCAGCTTAGCCAGCCAGGGGGCGGAAAAACTGTTTTTT
TRBD1,TRBJ2-7,TRBV12-3/TRBV12-4,.,CASRPRDSYEQYF,TGTGCCAGCAGACCTAGGGACAGCTACGAGCAGTACTTC
.,TRBJ2-7,TRBV24-1,.,CATSDLSEQYF,TGTGCCACCAGTGATCTCTCTGAGCAGTACTTC
TRBD1,TRBJ2-7,TRBV4-1,.,CASSQKSPDRGINEQYF,TGCGCCAGCAGCCAAAAGTCTCCGGACAGGGGGATTAACGAGCAGTACTTC
TRBD2,TRBJ2-1,TRBV20-1,few,CSAGGEQYNEQFF,TGCAGTGCCGGGGGGGAGCAGTACAATGAGCAGTTCTTC
TRBD2,TRBJ2-3,TRBV6-1,.,CASTLLGLAVDTSTDTQYF,TGTGCCAGCACCCTACTGGGACTAGCGGTAGATACTAGCACAGATACGCAGTATTTT
.,TRBJ1-5,TRBV12-3/TRBV12-4,many,CASSYGLNNQPQHF,TGTGCCAGCAGTTATGGGCTTAACAATCAGCCCCAGCATTTT
.,TRBJ1-5,TRBV20-1,many,CSASHGQFNQPQHF,TGCAGTGCTAGCCATGGACAATTCAATCAGCCCCAGCATTTT
.,TRBJ2-3,TRBV12-3/TRBV12-4,few,CASPQGLGTSTDTQYF,TGTGCCAGCCCCCAGGGTCTAGGGACTAGCACAGATACGCAGTATTTT
TRBD1,TRBJ2-7,TRBV24-1,few,CATDGDSYEQYF,TGTGCCACCGACGGGGACAGCTACGAGCAGTACTTC
TRBD1,TRBJ2-1,TRBV6-6,.,CASSTGTGSYNEQFF,TGTGCCAGCAGTACCGGGACAGGGTCCTACAATGAGCAGTTCTTC
TRBD1,TRBJ1-1,TRBV2,.,CASSLDRGTGTEAFF,TGTGCCAGCAGTTTGGACAGGGGGACGGGCACTGAAGCTTTCTTT
TRBD1,TRBJ2-2,TRBV4-3,.,CASSQGVRGLTGELFF,TGCGCCAGCAGCCAAGGCGTCAGGGGGCTTACCGGGGAGCTGTTTTTT
.,TRBJ1-1,TRBV7-3,.,CASRLGRNTEAFF,TGTGCCAGCAGACTAGGACGAAACACTGAAGCTTTCTTT
.,TRBJ2-5,TRBV7-2,many,CASSKKPGETQYF,TGTGCCAGCAGCAAAAAACCCGGAGAGACCCAGTACTTC
.,TRBJ2-1,TRBV20-1,few,CSAKVWDVDNEQFF,TGCAGTGCTAAAGTTTGGGACGTTGACAATGAGCAGTTCTTC
TRBD2,TRBJ2-1,TRBV6-2/TRBV6-3,many,CASSRTSRDEQFF,TGTGCCAGCAGTCGGACTAGCCGGGATGAGCAGTTCTTC
.,TRBJ2-7,TRBV5-1,.,CASSLGPVIYEQYF,TGCGCCAGCAGCTTGGGTCCGGTGATCTACGAGCAGTACTTC
TRBD1,TRBJ1-1,TRBV14,.,CASSQVGTGPRTEAFF,TGTGCCAGCAGCCAAGTGGGGACAGGTCCGAGGACTGAAGCTTTCTTT
.,TRBJ2-1,TRBV5-1,.,CASSLEGVGSYNEQFF,TGCGCCAGCAGCTTGGAGGGGGTGGGCTCCTACAATGAGCAGTTCTTC
.,TRBJ2-4,TRBV20-1,.,CSAGPGLVDWGIQYF,TGCAGTGCGGGACCGGGGCTAGTGGACTGGGGCATTCAGTACTTC
.,TRBJ2-1,TRBV18,few,CASSPDVNEQFF,TGTGCCAGCTCACCAGATGTTAATGAGCAGTTCTTC
.,TRBJ2-7,TRBV5-1,few,CASNHSGEESSYEQYF,TGCGCCAGCAACCACTCAGGGGAAGAGAGCTCCTACGAGCAGTACTTC
TRBD1,TRBJ1-1,TRBV12-3/TRBV12-4,few,CASSLVAGGLTMNTEAFF,TGTGCCAGCAGTTTAGTGGCAGGGGGCCTTACTATGAACACTGAAGCTTTCTTT
.,TRBJ2-1,TRBV27,.,CASSLTPFSYNEQFF,TGTGCCAGCAGTTTAACACCATTCTCCTACAATGAGCAGTTCTTC
.,TRBJ2-5,TRBV20-1,.,CSAGENWEETQYF,TGCAGTGCTGGAGAGAACTGGGAAGAGACCCAGTACTTC
.,TRBJ2-3,TRBV29-1,many,CSVGLAAPGTDTQYF,TGCAGCGTTGGCTTGGCTGCCCCTGGCACAGATACGCAGTATTTT
.,TRBJ1-1,TRBV6-5,.,CASSSALGYTEAFF,TGTGCCAGCAGTTCCGCGTTAGGGTACACTGAAGCTTTCTTT
.,TRBJ2-7,TRBV5-6,.,CASSAPEVDSYEQYF,TGTGCCAGCAGCGCGCCGGAGGTAGATTCCTACGAGCAGTACTTC
.,TRBJ2-7,TRBV6-2/TRBV6-3,.,CASSVLSYEQYF,TGTGCCAGCAGTGTATTATCCTACGAGCAGTACTTC
.,TRBJ2-3,TRBV2,few,CATSEGVISTDTQYF,TGTGCCACCTCTGAGGGGGTTATTAGCACAGATACGCAGTATTTT
.,TRBJ1-1,TRBV6-5,.,CASSLSQSRTEAFF,TGTGCCAGCAGTCTCTCACAAAGCCGCACTGAAGCTTTCTTT
.,TRBJ2-2,TRBV6-2/TRBV6-3,few,CASSYSILGDTGELFF,TGTGCCAGCAGTTACTCGATCTTAGGGGACACCGGGGAGCTGTTTTTT
TRBD2,TRBJ2-3,TRBV20-1,.,CSELAGGSTDTQYF,TGCAGTGAACTAGCGGGGGGATCCACAGATACGCAGTATTTT
.,TRBJ1-5,TRBV2,.,CASSRVREPQHF,TGTGCCAGCAGCAGGGTTCGAGAGCCCCAGCATTTT
.,TRBJ2-2,TRBV10-3,once,CAGRGFTGELFF,TGTGCCGGACGTGGGTTCACCGGGGAGCTGTTTTTT
.,TRBJ2-1,TRBV11-2,.,CASSAAMAIETQFF,TGTGCCAGCAGCGCCGCGATGGCAATCGAGACCCAGTTCTTC
TRBD1,TRBJ2-1,TRBV6-5,many,CASSYTPGQGARNEQFF,TGTGCCAGCAGTTACACCCCGGGACAGGGGGCTCGTAATGAGCAGTTCTTC
.,TRBJ2-1,TRBV6-5,.,CASSYSRQVGPYNEQFF,TGTGCCAGCAGTTACTCGAGGCAGGTGGGTCCCTACAATGAGCAGTTCTTC
.,TRBJ1-1,TRBV10-3,few,CATQREREDTEAFF,TGTGCCACCCAGCGAGAGAGGGAGGACACTGAAGCTTTCTTT
.,TRBJ1-2,TRBV27,few,CASRGRFGTIYGYTF,TGTGCCAGCAGAGGCCGTTTTGGGACCATCTATGGCTACACCTTC